A selection of T cell receptor beta chains follows, all from one sample in a study of CD4+ T cells in melanoma. The method was immunoSEQ multiplex PCR; TCRdb's version includes in-frame clones alone and lacks a portion of them. The repertoire holds about 4,900 clones, with 64% as singletons. Sequenced material: cells from a culture (not recorded whether cultured in vitro). These receptors all come from a human donor with melanoma. CDR3s include the opening cysteine and the closing phenylalanine or tryptophan. A D gene is named only where the DNA matches it firmly. Clone size is not always given. Where it is, it says once, few, many or a class for expanded clones.

cdr3_aa: CASRRDSTYEQYF
cdr3_nt: TGTGCCAGCAGAAGGGACAGTACCTACGAGCAGTACTTC
d_call: TRBD1
j_call: TRBJ2-7
clone_size: NA
v_call: TRBV27

cdr3_aa: CASSEGQGFEKLFF
cdr3_nt: TGTGCCAGCAGCGAGGGACAGGGGTTTGAAAAACTGTTTTTT
d_call: TRBD1
j_call: TRBJ1-4
clone_size: once
v_call: TRBV9

cdr3_aa: CASSLDSSGNTGELFF
cdr3_nt: TGTGCCAGCAGCTTAGATTCTAGCGGGAACACCGGGGAGCTGTTTTTT
d_call: TRBD2
j_call: TRBJ2-2
clone_size: few
v_call: TRBV11-2

cdr3_aa: CASSYRWGVDGYTF
cdr3_nt: TGTGCCAGCAGTTACAGATGGGGCGTTGATGGCTACACCTTC
d_call: NA
j_call: TRBJ1-2
clone_size: NA
v_call: TRBV6-5

cdr3_aa: CASSPGYYVSTDTQYF
cdr3_nt: TGTGCCAGCAGCCCCGGGTATTACGTGAGCACAGATACGCAGTATTTT
d_call: NA
j_call: TRBJ2-3
clone_size: NA
v_call: TRBV5-5

cdr3_aa: CASTELGFNQPQHF
cdr3_nt: TGTGCCAGCACCGAATTGGGGTTCAATCAGCCCCAGCATTTT
d_call: NA
j_call: TRBJ1-5
clone_size: few
v_call: TRBV21-1

cdr3_aa: CAWSRADTQYF
cdr3_nt: TGTGCCTGGAGTAGGGCGGATACGCAGTATTTT
d_call: NA
j_call: TRBJ2-3
clone_size: NA
v_call: TRBV30

cdr3_aa: CASSWSSGELFF
cdr3_nt: TGTGCCAGCAGCTGGTCCTCCGGGGAGCTGTTTTTT
d_call: NA
j_call: TRBJ2-2
clone_size: NA
v_call: TRBV5-6

cdr3_aa: CASSQGQLSSYEQYF
cdr3_nt: TGTGCCAGCAGCCAGGGACAGTTAAGCTCCTACGAGCAGTACTTC
d_call: TRBD1
j_call: TRBJ2-7
clone_size: once
v_call: TRBV5-4

cdr3_aa: CASSPLSGTPNSKNIQYF
cdr3_nt: TGTGCCAGCTCACCGTTATCCGGGACACCGAACTCCAAAAACATTCAGTACTTC
d_call: NA
j_call: TRBJ2-4
clone_size: NA
v_call: TRBV18

cdr3_aa: CASSSGRTGELFF
cdr3_nt: TGTGCCAGCAGCTCAGGACGCACCGGGGAGCTGTTTTTT
d_call: NA
j_call: TRBJ2-2
clone_size: NA
v_call: TRBV6-5

cdr3_aa: CASSLEGSLAGGHNEQFF
cdr3_nt: TGTGCCAGCAGTTTAGAAGGTAGCTTAGCCGGCGGGCACAATGAGCAGTTCTTC
d_call: NA
j_call: TRBJ2-1
clone_size: NA
v_call: TRBV27

cdr3_aa: CASSLAGTAGSPLHF
cdr3_nt: TGCGCCAGCAGCTTGGCCGGGACGGCAGGTTCACCCCTCCACTTT
d_call: NA
j_call: TRBJ1-6
clone_size: NA
v_call: TRBV5-1

cdr3_aa: CASSLVQGPPYEQYF
cdr3_nt: TGTGCCAGCAGCTTGGTTCAGGGCCCACCCTACGAGCAGTACTTC
d_call: NA
j_call: TRBJ2-7
clone_size: NA
v_call: TRBV5-6

cdr3_aa: CASSLDGRRYNQPQHF
cdr3_nt: TGCGCCAGCAGCCTAGACGGGCGGAGGTACAATCAGCCCCAGCATTTT
d_call: NA
j_call: TRBJ1-5
clone_size: NA
v_call: TRBV5-1

cdr3_aa: CASGLPPYSPLHF
cdr3_nt: TGTGCTAGTGGTTTGCCCCCCTATTCACCCCTCCACTTT
d_call: NA
j_call: TRBJ1-6
clone_size: once
v_call: TRBV12-5

cdr3_aa: CASRRGASNQPQHF
cdr3_nt: TGTGCCAGTAGGAGGGGAGCGAGCAATCAGCCCCAGCATTTT
d_call: NA
j_call: TRBJ1-5
clone_size: NA
v_call: TRBV19

cdr3_aa: CASSRQGARGNTIYF
cdr3_nt: TGTGCCAGCAGTAGACAGGGGGCTCGTGGAAACACCATATATTTT
d_call: TRBD1
j_call: TRBJ1-3
clone_size: few
v_call: TRBV6-5

cdr3_aa: CSALHAGELFF
cdr3_nt: TGCAGTGCTCTACACGCCGGGGAGCTGTTTTTT
d_call: NA
j_call: TRBJ2-2
clone_size: NA
v_call: TRBV20-1

cdr3_aa: CASSRQGFQPQHF
cdr3_nt: TGTGCCAGCAGCCGACAGGGCTTTCAGCCCCAGCATTTT
d_call: TRBD1
j_call: TRBJ1-5
clone_size: NA
v_call: TRBV6-2/TRBV6-3

cdr3_aa: CASSLTVYETQYF
cdr3_nt: TGTGCCAGCAGCTTGACAGTGTACGAGACCCAGTACTTC
d_call: NA
j_call: TRBJ2-5
clone_size: NA
v_call: TRBV7-2

cdr3_aa: CASSSPRRDRWNTEAFF
cdr3_nt: TGTGCCAGCAGCTCACCACGACGGGACAGGTGGAACACTGAAGCTTTCTTT
d_call: TRBD1
j_call: TRBJ1-1
clone_size: NA
v_call: TRBV9